This T cell receptor beta chain was sequenced for a study of T cells in Graves' hyperthyroidism and ophthalmopathy. V shed 8 bases and J 4 bases; nucleotides not matched to a gene: 1. The germline gives CDR1 SQVTM, CDR2 ANQGSEA. This CDR3 is built from 12 residues. Researchers amplified the TCR beta CDR3 regions from RNA transcripts. HTBI primers were the set used in a first-round RT-PCR of the TCR CDR3. TCRdb reprocessed the multiplex PCR reads with MiXCR, giving one entry per CDR3 protein. The repertoire includes 500,000 to 650,000 distinct CDR3 sequences, around 15% of them detected once, and around 12% sits in the top ten.

The sequenced sample was blood. The V gene is TRBV29-1, the J gene TRBJ2-2; 10 nucleotides match TRBD2. The receptor was isolated from a woman between 45 and 65 years old with Graves' ophthalmopathy. The CDR3 loop is CSSSGSTGELFF. Written as DNA, the CDR3 is TGCAGCTCTAGCGGGAGCACCGGGGAGCTGTTTTTT.